This T cell receptor beta chain was captured by sequencing in a study of cytomegalovirus exposure and HLA in healthy donors. This CDR3 has 13 residues. The germline V gene encodes CDR1 SSHAT and CDR2 FNYEAQ (reference sequence). 13 Jbeta primers and 60 Vbeta primers were used for the PCR. The assay was immunoSEQ multiplex PCR, and TCRdb's table has in-frame clones only and misses some. The data contain over 100,000 clones, 55% to 65% of them singletons. As concerns this clone: At one of its ends the junction is not consistent with the germline gene, which may arise from a read error.

The source is a woman aged 30 to 39 in good health and CMV-seronegative. The V call is TRBV7-7, the J call TRBJ1-1, with D perhaps matching TRBD1 (5 bases). The sequencing sample was made of PBMCs. The CDR3 DNA reads as TGTGCTAGCAGCGTGACAGTGAACACTGAAGCTTTCTTT. Its translation: CASSVTVNTEAFF.